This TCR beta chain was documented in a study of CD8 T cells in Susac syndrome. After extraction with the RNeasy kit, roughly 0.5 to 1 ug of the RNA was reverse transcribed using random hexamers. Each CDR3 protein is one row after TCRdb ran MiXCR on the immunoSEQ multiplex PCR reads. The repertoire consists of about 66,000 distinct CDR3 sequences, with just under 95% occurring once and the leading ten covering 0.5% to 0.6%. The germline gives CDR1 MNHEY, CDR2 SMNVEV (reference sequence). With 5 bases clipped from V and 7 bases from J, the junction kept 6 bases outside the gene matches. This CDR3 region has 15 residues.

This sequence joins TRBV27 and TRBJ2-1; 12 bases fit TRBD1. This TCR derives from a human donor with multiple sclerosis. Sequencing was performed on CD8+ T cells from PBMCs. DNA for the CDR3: TGTGCCAGCAGTCCCGGGACAGGGGGCTATAATGAGCAGTTCTTC. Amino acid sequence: CASSPGTGGYNEQFF.